The clone carrying this TCR beta chain was seen a handful of times. No antigen is known for it. The CDR3 covers 15 residues. V lost 0 bases and J lost 4, with 12 bases in between. Germline CDR1 and CDR2: MNHEY and SVGAGI. The sample comes from a study of Graves' ophthalmopathy and Graves' hyperthyroidism. Regarding the study as a whole: A roughly 80% specificity and about 88% sensitivity were achieved by a 13-signature model that separated ophthalmopathy from stable hyperthyroidism.

Amplified TCR beta CDR3 regions were obtained using RNA transcripts as template. First-round RT-PCR relied on HTBI primers, and a second-round multiplex PCR came next. Using its own MiXCR run on the multiplex PCR reads, TCRdb lists one record per CDR3 protein. Seen here are fewer than 250,000 distinct CDR3 sequences, 25% to 35% observed once, and the top ten hold 9.1%. This chain connects TRBV6-5 to TRBJ1-1, with unresolved D. Sequenced: peripheral blood. This sequence originates from a man aged 45-65 years with Graves' ophthalmopathy. For the CDR3, the DNA is TGTGCCAGCAGTTACTCGGGCCGGGAGGGCACTGAAGCTTTCTTT. This encodes CASSYSGREGTEAFF.